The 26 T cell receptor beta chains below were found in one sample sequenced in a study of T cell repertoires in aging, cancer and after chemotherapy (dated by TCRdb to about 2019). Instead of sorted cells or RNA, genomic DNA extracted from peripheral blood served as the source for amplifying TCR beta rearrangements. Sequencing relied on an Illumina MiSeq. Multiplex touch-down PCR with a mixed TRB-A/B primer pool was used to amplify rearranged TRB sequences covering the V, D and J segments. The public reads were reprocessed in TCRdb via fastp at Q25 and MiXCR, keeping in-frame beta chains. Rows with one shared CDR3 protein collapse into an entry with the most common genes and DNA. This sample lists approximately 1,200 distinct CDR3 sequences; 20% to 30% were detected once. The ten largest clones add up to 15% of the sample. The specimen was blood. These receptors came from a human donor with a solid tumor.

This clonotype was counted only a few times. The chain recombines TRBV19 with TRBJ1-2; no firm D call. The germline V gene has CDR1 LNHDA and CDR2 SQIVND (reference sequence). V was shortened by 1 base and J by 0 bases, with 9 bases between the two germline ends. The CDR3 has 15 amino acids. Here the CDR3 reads CASSIVAVSNYGYTF. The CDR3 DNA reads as TGTGCCAGTAGTATAGTCGCCGTTTCTAACTATGGCTACACCTTC.

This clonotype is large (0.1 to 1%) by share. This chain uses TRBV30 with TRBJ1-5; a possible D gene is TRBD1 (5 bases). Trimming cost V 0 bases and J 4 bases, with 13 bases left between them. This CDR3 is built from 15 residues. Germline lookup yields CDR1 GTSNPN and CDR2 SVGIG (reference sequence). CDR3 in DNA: TGTGCCTGGAGTGTACATTTGGGGGGAAATCAGCCCCAGCATTTT. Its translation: CAWSVHLGGNQPQHF.

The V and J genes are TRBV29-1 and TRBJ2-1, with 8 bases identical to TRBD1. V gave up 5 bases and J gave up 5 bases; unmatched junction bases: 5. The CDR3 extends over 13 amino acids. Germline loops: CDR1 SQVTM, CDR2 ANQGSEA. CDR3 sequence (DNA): TGCAGCGTTCCGGGACAGGACAACAATGAGCAGTTCTTC. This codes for CSVPGQDNNEQFF.

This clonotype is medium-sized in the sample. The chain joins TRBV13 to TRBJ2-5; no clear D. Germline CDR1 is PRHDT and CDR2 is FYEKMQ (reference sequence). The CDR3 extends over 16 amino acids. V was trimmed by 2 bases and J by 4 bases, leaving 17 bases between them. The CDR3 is CASSLKVGLSRETQYF. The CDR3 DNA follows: TGTGCCAGCAGCTTAAAAGTAGGGCTCAGCCGAGAGACCCAGTACTTC.

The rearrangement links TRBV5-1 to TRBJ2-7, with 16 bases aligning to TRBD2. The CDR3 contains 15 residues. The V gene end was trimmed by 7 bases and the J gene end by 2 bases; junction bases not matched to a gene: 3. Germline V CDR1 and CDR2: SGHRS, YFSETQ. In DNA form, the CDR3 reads TGCGCCAGCTCCGGGACTAGCGGGAGGGCCTACGAGCAGTACTTC. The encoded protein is CASSGTSGRAYEQYF.

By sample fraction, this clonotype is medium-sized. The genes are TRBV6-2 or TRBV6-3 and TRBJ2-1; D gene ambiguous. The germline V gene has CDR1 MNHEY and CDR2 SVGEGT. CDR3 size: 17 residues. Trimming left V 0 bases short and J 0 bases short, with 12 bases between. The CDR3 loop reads CASSYSKGISSYNEQFF. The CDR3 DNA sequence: TGTGCCAGCAGTTACTCGAAAGGGATAAGCTCCTACAATGAGCAGTTCTTC.

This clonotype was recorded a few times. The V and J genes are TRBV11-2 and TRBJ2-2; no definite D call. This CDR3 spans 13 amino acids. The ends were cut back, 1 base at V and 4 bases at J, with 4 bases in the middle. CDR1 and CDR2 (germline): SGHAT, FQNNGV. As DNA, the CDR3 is TGTGCCAGCAGCTTAGGAGGCACCGGGGAGCTGTTTTTT. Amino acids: CASSLGGTGELFF.

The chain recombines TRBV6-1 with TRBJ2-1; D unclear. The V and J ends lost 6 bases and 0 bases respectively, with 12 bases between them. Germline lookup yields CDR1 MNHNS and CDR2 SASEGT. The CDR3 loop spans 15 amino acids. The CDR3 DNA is TGTGCCAGCAGCACTTCTCCTAGCTCCTACAATGAGCAGTTCTTC. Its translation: CASSTSPSSYNEQFF.

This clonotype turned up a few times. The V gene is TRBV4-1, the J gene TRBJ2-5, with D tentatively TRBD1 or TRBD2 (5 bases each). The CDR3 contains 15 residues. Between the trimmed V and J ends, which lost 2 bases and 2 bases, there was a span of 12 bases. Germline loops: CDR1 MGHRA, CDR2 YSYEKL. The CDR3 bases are TGCGCCAGCAGCCAATCCGGGACCCTTCAAGAGACCCAGTACTTC. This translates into CASSQSGTLQETQYF.

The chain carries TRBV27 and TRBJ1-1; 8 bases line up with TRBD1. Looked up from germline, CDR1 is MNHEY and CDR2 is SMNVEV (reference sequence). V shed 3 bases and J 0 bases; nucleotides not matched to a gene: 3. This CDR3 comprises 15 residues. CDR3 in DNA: TGTGCCAGCAGTTTCTCAGGGGGCCTGAACACTGAAGCTTTCTTT. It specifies CASSFSGGLNTEAFF.

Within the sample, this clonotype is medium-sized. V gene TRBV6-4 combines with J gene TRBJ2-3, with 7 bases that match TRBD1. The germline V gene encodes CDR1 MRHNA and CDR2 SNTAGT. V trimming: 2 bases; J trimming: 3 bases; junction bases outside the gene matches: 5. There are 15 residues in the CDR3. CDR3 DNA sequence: TGTGCCAGCAGTGACGGGACAGCGGAAACAGATACGCAGTATTTT. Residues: CASSDGTAETDTQYF.

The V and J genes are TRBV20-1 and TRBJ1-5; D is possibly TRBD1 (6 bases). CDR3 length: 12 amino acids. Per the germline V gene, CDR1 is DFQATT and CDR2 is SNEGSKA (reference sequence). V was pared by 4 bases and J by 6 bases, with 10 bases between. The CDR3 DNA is TGCAGTGCTACGGACAGAGGTCAGCCCCAGCATTTT. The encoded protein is CSATDRGQPQHF.

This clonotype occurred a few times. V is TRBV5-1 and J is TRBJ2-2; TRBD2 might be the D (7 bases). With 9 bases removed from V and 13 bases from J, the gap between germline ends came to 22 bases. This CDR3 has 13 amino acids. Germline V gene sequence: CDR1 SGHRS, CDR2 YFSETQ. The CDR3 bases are TGCGCCACCCACAAGGGGGAGGGCGACCGGCTGTTTTTT. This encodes CATHKGEGDRLFF.

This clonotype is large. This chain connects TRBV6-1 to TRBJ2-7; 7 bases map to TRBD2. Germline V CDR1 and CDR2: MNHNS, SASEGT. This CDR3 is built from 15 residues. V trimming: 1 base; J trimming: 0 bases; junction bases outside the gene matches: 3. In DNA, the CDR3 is TGTGCCAGCAGTGAAGAACTAGCGAGCTCCTACGAGCAGTACTTC. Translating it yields CASSEELASSYEQYF.

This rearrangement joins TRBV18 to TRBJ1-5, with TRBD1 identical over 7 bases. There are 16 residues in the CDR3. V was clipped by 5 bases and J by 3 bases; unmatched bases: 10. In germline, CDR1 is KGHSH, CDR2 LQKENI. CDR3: CASSSDREYPNQPQHF. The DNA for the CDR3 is TGTGCCAGCTCATCAGACAGGGAATATCCCAATCAGCCCCAGCATTTT.

The CDR3 spells CASRLGAGGNSPLHF. In DNA, the CDR3 is TGTGCCAGCAGGCTAGGGGCAGGGGGTAATTCACCCCTCCACTTT. The rearrangement links TRBV12-3 or TRBV12-4 to TRBJ1-6, with 7 bases identical to TRBD1. The CDR3 sequence is 15 residues long. V shed 6 bases, J shed 6 bases, and the junction held 8 bases outside the gene matches.

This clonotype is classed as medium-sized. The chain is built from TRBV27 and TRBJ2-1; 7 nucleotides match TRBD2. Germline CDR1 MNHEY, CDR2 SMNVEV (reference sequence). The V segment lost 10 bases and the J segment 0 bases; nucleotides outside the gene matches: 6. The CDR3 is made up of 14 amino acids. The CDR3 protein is CATSRGSSYNEQFF. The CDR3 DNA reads TGTGCCACCTCTCGCGGGAGCTCCTACAATGAGCAGTTCTTC.

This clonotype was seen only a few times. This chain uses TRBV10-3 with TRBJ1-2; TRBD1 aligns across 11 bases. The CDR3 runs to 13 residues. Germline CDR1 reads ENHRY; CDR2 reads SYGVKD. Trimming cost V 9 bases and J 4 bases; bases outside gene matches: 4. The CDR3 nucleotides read TGTGCCATGGGGACAGGGGGGGTCTATGGCTACACCTTC. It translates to CAMGTGGVYGYTF.

CDR3 in amino acids: CASSHRDRAPGNTIYF. CDR3 DNA: TGTGCCAGCAGTCACCGGGACAGGGCCCCTGGAAACACCATATATTTT. This chain connects TRBV12-3 or TRBV12-4 to TRBJ1-3; the match to TRBD1 covers 9 bases. The CDR3 spans 16 residues. The ends lost 5 bases at V and 2 bases at J; junction bases unmatched: 7.

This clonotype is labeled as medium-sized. CDR3 amino acids: CASSPDSVYNSPLHF. In DNA, the CDR3 is TGTGCCAGCAGCCCGGACAGCGTCTATAATTCACCCCTCCACTTT. The rearrangement links TRBV5-4 to TRBJ1-6, with D tentatively TRBD1 (6 bases). The length of the CDR3 is 15 residues. V was clipped by 4 bases and J by 3 bases, with 11 bases between them. CDR1 is SGHNT, CDR2 YYREEE, per germline (reference sequence).

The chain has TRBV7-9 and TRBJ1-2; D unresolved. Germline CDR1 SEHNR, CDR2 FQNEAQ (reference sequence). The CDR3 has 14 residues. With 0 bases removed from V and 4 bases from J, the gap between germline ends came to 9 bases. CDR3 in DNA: TGTGCCAGCAGCTTAGCAGGGTCAGTCTATGGCTACACCTTC. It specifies CASSLAGSVYGYTF.

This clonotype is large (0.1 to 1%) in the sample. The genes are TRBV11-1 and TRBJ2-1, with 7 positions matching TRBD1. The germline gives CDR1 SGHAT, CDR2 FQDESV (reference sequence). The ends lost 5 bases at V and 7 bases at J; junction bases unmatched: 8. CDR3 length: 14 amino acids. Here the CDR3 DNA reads TGTGCCAGCAGCCATTCGGGACAGTCGAATGAGCAGTTCTTC. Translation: CASSHSGQSNEQFF.

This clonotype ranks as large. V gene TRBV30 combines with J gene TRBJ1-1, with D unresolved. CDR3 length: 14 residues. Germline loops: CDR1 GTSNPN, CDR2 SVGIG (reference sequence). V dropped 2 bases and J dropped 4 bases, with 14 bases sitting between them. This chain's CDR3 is CAWSPDPRFTEAFF. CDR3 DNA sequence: TGTGCCTGGAGTCCCGACCCCCGTTTCACTGAAGCTTTCTTT.

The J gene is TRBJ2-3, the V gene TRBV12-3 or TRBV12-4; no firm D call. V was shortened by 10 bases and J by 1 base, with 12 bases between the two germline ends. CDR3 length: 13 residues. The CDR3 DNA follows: TGTGCCAACAACAAGGGTGGCACAGATACGCAGTATTTT. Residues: CANNKGGTDTQYF.

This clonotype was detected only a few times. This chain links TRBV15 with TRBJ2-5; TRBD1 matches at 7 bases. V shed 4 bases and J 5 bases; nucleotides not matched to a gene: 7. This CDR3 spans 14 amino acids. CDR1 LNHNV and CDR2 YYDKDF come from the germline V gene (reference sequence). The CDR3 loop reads CATSTGGDGETQYF. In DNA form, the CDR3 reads TGTGCCACCAGCACAGGGGGAGATGGGGAGACCCAGTACTTC.

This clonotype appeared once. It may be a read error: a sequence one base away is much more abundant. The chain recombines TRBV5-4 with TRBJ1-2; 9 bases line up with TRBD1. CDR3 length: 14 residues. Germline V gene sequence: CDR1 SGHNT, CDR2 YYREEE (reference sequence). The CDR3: CACRGTGNNYGYTF. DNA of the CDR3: TGTGCCTGCAGAGGGACAGGGAATAACTATGGCTACACCTTC.